The T cell receptor (beta chain) under discussion was sequenced for a study of shared clonotypes between healthy human individuals. Study conclusions and caveats: Sharing of clonotypes among donors was expected to vary with sequencing depth.

Note on this clone: Its antigen is as yet unknown.

In the study's own analysis: ImmunoSEQ gave junction-only sequences without quality scores, so filtering differed. Only in-frame clones appear in the TCRdb table, and some are missing; sequencing was by immunoSEQ multiplex PCR. Clone size and V and J calls were adopted from that table, with D and trimming inferred from the DNA. Altogether millions of clones are present, around 90% being singletons, with the ten largest covering over 0.12%. This CDR3 is built from 15 residues. Trimming cost V 4 bases and J 5 bases, with 15 bases left between them. From germline, CDR1 is KGHSH and CDR2 LQKENI. The sequenced sample consisted of naive CD4+ T cells sorted from blood. Sample subset: CD45RA+ positively selected. The clonotype originates from a man between 18 and 35 years old in good health. The rearrangement joins TRBV18 to TRBJ2-4, with D possibly TRBD1 on 5 matching bases. The CDR3: CASSLSWGPQNIQYF. CDR3 coding DNA: TGTGCCAGCTCACTGTCCTGGGGCCCCCAAAACATTCAGTACTTC.